This T cell receptor (beta chain) was profiled in a study of blood T cell repertoires in COVID-19. Study information: Collection of acute and convalescent COVID-19 samples took place in the United States, Italy and Spain.

Profiled with immunoSEQ multiplex PCR; TCRdb holds only in-frame clones, not every one. The sample holds about 120,000 clones; about four fifths are singletons and the top ten take 7.5% to 10%. The ends were cut back, 3 bases at V and 5 bases at J, with 7 bases in the middle. This CDR3 is built from 12 residues. The germline CDR1 and CDR2 sequences are SGHTA and FQGNSA. This TCR came from a woman aged 40-49 years with acute or convalescent COVID-19. The chain recombines TRBV7-2 with TRBJ2-5, with D uncertain. Sequencing input: peripheral blood. In nucleotides, the CDR3 is TGTGCCAGCAGCTTGAATGCGGAGACCCAGTACTTC. It yields the protein CASSLNAETQYF.